A single sample gave rise to the 10 T cell receptor beta chains below, sequenced in a study of T cell changes during pregnancy in multiple sclerosis. Libraries were prepared by immunoSEQ multiplex PCR; TCRdb keeps only in-frame clonotypes and omits some of them. The sample has about 50,000 clones, about 93% seen once. Specimen: CD4+ T cells from peripheral blood mononuclear cells, collected after pregnancy. The source of these receptors is a female donor with multiple sclerosis, enrolled in a pregnancy study.

J is TRBJ2-1 and V is TRBV5-4; 8 nucleotides align to TRBD2. Germline loops: CDR1 SGHNT, CDR2 YYREEE (reference sequence). After removal of 1 base from V and 5 bases from J, the junction contained 8 bases not matched to a gene. This CDR3 comprises 16 residues. CDR3 sequence (DNA): TGTGCCAGCAGCTTGCCAGGACTAGCTACCGACAATGAGCAGTTCTTC. Translating gives CASSLPGLATDNEQFF. Looking up the rest from reference TRBV5-4 and TRBJ2-1 gives the full variable domain: ETGVTQSPTHLIKTRGQQVTLRCSSQSGHNTVSWYQQALGQGPQFIFQYYREEENGRGNFPPRFSGLQFPNYSSELNVNALELDDSALYLCASSLPGLATDNEQFFGPGTRLTVL.

The genes are TRBV5-4 and TRBJ2-1; possible D gene TRBD2, 5 bases. The CDR3 has 15 residues. Trimming shortened V by 3 bases and J by 0 bases, and 10 bases separated the two germline ends. Germline V gene data show CDR1 as SGHNT and CDR2 as YYREEE (reference sequence). The CDR3 loop is CASSSDAGSYNEQFF. CDR3 sequence (DNA): TGTGCCAGCAGCTCCGACGCGGGCTCCTACAATGAGCAGTTCTTC.

At least ten counts were recorded for this clone. V gene TRBV21-1 combines with J gene TRBJ2-7; TRBD2, as called in the table, went unchecked against the DNA. TRBV21-1 is tagged as a pseudogene. The CDR3 loop spans 15 amino acids. In DNA form, the CDR3 reads TGTGCCAGCAGGTGGGAGGACGACCTAACCTACGAGCAGTACTTC. Its translation: CASRWEDDLTYEQYF.

The V gene is TRBV19, the J gene TRBJ2-6, with D perhaps TRBD1 (6 bases). Germline CDR1 LNHDA, CDR2 SQIVND (reference sequence). CDR3 length: 14 amino acids. V gave up 8 bases and J gave up 5 bases, with 13 bases separating them. CDR3 sequence (DNA): TGTGCCAGTTCTACAGGGTATAGGGCCAACGTCCTGACTTTC. Its protein product is CASSTGYRANVLTF.

This chain joins TRBV5-1 and TRBJ2-7; maybe TRBD2 (5 bases). Per the germline V gene, CDR1 is SGHRS and CDR2 is YFSETQ. The CDR3 runs to 14 residues. Deletions cut 4 bases from V and 3 bases from J, with 14 bases between. The CDR3 nucleotides are TGCGCCAGCAGCCCAACCGGGATCCTCTACGAGCAGTACTTC. Translating gives CASSPTGILYEQYF. The variable domain in full, with the rest retrieved from reference TRBV5-1 and TRBJ2-7, is KAGVTQTPRYLIKTRGQQVTLSCSPISGHRSVSWYQQTPGQGLQFLFEYFSETQRNKGNFPGRFSGRQFSNSRSEMNVSTLELGDSALYLCASSPTGILYEQYFGPGTRLTVT.

The chain has TRBV15 and TRBJ2-7; D possibly corresponds to TRBD1 (6 bases). The CDR3 spans 15 residues. V shed 0 bases and J shed 0 bases, with 9 bases lying between them. Per the germline V gene, CDR1 is LNHNV and CDR2 is YYDKDF (reference sequence). Here the CDR3 DNA reads TGTGCCACCAGCAGAGATATGGGGGCCTCCTACGAGCAGTACTTC. Translated, it gives CATSRDMGASYEQYF.

V usage is TRBV27 and J usage is TRBJ2-7, with 7 bases lining up with TRBD1. CDR3 length: 13 amino acids. CDR1 and CDR2 from the germline V gene are MNHEY and SMNVEV (reference sequence). V dropped 7 bases and J dropped 0; count of bases not matched to a gene: 3. CDR3 nucleotide sequence: TGTGCCAGCAAACAGGGGTACTCCTACGAGCAGTACTTC. It translates to CASKQGYSYEQYF.

The rearrangement uses TRBV28 and TRBJ1-5; D call uncertain. The V gene's germline CDR1 is MDHEN and CDR2 SYDVKM. This CDR3 comprises 16 residues. Deletions cut 3 bases from V and 3 bases from J, with 15 bases between. The DNA for the CDR3 is TGTGCCAGCAGTTTGGGTGGCGGAGGCTTCAATCAGCCCCAGCATTTT. Its translation: CASSLGGGGFNQPQHF.

The chain uses TRBV28 and TRBJ2-5; a possible D gene is TRBD2 (6 bases). Trimming took 5 bases from V and 9 from J, leaving 22 bases between them. This CDR3 spans 15 amino acids. From germline, CDR1 is MDHEN and CDR2 SYDVKM. CDR3 region: CASSTRGTGKVAQYF. CDR3 DNA: TGTGCCAGCAGTACCCGGGGGACGGGTAAGGTGGCCCAGTACTTC.

The chain joins TRBV2 to TRBJ2-7; D perhaps matches TRBD1 (5 bases). Looked up from germline, CDR1 is SNHLY and CDR2 is FYNNEI. The CDR3 runs 14 residues. Trimming took off 7 bases at V and 2 bases at J, with 15 bases between the two ends. The CDR3 sequence is CASNLQETAYEQYF. Here the CDR3 DNA reads TGTGCCAGCAATCTACAGGAGACCGCCTACGAGCAGTACTTC.